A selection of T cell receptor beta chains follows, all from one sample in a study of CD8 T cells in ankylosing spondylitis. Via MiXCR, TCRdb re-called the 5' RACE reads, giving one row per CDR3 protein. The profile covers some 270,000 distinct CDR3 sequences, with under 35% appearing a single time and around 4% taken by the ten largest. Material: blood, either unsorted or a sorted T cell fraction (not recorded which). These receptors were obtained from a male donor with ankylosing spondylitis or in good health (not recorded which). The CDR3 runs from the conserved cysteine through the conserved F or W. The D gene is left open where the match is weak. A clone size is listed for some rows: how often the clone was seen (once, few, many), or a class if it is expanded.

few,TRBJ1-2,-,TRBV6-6,CASSSLTGYTF,TGTGCCAGCAGCTCCCTAACTGGCTACACCTTC
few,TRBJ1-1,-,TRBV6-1,CASSPPGGNTEAFF,TGTGCCAGCAGTCCCCCCGGGGGGAACACTGAAGCTTTCTTT
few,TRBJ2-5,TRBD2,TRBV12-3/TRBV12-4,CASSLAGGRETQYF,TGTGCCAGCAGTCTAGCGGGGGGCCGGGAGACCCAGTACTTC
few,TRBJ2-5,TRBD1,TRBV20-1,CSASGDRGRQETQYF,TGCAGTGCTAGCGGGGACAGGGGTCGGCAAGAGACCCAGTACTTC
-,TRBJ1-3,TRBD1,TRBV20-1,CSAREGALGNTIYF,TGCAGTGCTAGGGAGGGGGCCTTAGGAAACACCATATATTTT
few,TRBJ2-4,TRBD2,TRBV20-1,CSARLAGDTIAKNIQYF,TGCAGTGCTAGACTAGCGGGGGACACAATAGCCAAAAACATTCAGTACTTC
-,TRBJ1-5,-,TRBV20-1,CSARGDTNQPQHF,TGCAGTGCTAGAGGCGACACGAATCAGCCCCAGCATTTT
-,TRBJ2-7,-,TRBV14,CASSNWESSYEQYF,TGTGCCAGCAGCAATTGGGAATCATCCTACGAGCAGTACTTC
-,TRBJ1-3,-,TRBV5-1,CASSLEGVYSGNTIYF,TGCGCCAGCAGCTTGGAGGGAGTTTATTCTGGAAACACCATATATTTT
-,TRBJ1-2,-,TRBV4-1,CASSQEPGAINYGYTF,TGCGCCAGCAGCCAAGAGCCCGGGGCAATTAACTATGGCTACACCTTC
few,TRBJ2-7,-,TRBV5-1,CASRFEQYF,TGCGCCAGCAGATTCGAGCAGTACTTC
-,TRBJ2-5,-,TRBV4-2,CASSQETGYGETQYF,TGTGCCAGCAGCCAGGAAACAGGGTACGGAGAGACCCAGTACTTC
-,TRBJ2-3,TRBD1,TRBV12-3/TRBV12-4,CASSPGAGGPTDTQYF,TGTGCCAGCAGTCCTGGGGCAGGGGGCCCGACAGATACGCAGTATTTT
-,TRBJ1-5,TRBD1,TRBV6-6,CASSDRASQPQHF,TGTGCCAGCAGTGACAGGGCAAGTCAGCCCCAGCATTTT
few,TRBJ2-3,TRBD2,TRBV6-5,CASSYSPRGGLYF,TGTGCCAGCAGTTACTCTCCCCGGGGGGGTCTGTATTTT
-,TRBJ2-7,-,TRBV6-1,CASSPTLEGVRYEQYF,TGTGCCAGCAGTCCAACCCTGGAGGGGGTCCGGTACGAGCAGTACTTC
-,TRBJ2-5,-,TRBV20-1,CSANRGVSQETQYF,TGCAGTGCTAATCGGGGAGTTTCACAAGAGACCCAGTACTTC
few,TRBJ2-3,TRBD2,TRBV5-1,CASSLDLAGVSDTQYF,TGCGCCAGCAGCTTGGACCTAGCGGGGGTTTCCGATACGCAGTATTTT
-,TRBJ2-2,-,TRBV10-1,CASSEVSGELFF,TGCGCCAGCAGCGAGGTATCCGGGGAGCTGTTTTTT
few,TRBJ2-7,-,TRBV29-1,CSVGLPGQHEQYF,TGCAGCGTTGGGCTGCCGGGGCAACACGAGCAGTACTTC
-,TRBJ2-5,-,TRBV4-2,CASSPGSNFQETQYF,TGTGCCAGCAGCCCCGGGTCCAACTTCCAAGAGACCCAGTACTTC
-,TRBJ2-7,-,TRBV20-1,CSARGEGWYEQYF,TGCAGTGCTAGAGGTGAGGGTTGGTACGAGCAGTACTTC
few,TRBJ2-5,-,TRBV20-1,CSARDPVGAKETQYF,TGCAGTGCTAGAGATCCGGTTGGGGCCAAGGAGACCCAGTACTTC
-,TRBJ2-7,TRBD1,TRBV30,CGLGQGLSEQYF,TGTGGTCTAGGACAGGGGTTAAGCGAGCAGTACTTC
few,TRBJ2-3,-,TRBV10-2,CASSESQRSTDTQYF,TGCGCCAGCAGTGAGTCCCAGCGGAGCACAGATACGCAGTATTTT
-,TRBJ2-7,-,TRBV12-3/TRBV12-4,CASSFGVSYEQYF,TGTGCCAGCAGTTTCGGGGTCTCCTACGAGCAGTACTTC
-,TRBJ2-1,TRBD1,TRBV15,CATSRDILGDRLNEQFF,TGTGCCACCAGCAGAGATATTCTCGGGGACAGGCTTAATGAGCAGTTCTTC
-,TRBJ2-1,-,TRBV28,CASTTRNDEQFF,TGTGCCAGCACTACTAGAAACGATGAGCAGTTCTTC
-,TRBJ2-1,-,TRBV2,CASLSGEYNEQFF,TGTGCCAGCTTGTCGGGGGAATACAATGAGCAGTTCTTC
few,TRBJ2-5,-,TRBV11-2,CASSLYGETQYF,TGTGCCAGCAGCTTGTACGGGGAGACCCAGTACTTC
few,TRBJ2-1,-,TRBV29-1,CSVLGAQYNEQFF,TGCAGCGTTCTAGGGGCCCAGTACAATGAGCAGTTCTTC
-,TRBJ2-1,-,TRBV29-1,CSVEAGEYNEQFF,TGCAGCGTTGAAGCGGGGGAATACAATGAGCAGTTCTTC
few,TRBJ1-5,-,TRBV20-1,CSSGTPIDGNQPQHF,TGCAGTTCCGGGACCCCAATCGATGGCAATCAGCCCCAGCATTTT
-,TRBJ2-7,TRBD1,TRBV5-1,CASSIADRVYEQYF,TGCGCCAGCAGCATCGCGGACAGGGTCTACGAGCAGTACTTC
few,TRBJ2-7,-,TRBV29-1,CSVETTEQYF,TGCAGCGTTGAAACGACGGAGCAGTACTTC
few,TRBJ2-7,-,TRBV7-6,CASADKDRIYEQYF,TGTGCCAGCGCTGATAAGGACCGAATCTACGAGCAGTACTTC
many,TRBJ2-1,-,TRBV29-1,CSVEAPSTGGEQFF,TGCAGCGTTGAAGCCCCTTCGACAGGTGGTGAGCAGTTCTTC
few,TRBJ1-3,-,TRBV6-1,CASSILGNGNTIYF,TGTGCCAGCAGCATTCTGGGGAATGGAAACACCATATATTTT
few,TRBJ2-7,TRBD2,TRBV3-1,CASSRSPWTSNEQYF,TGTGCCAGCAGCCGGTCGCCTTGGACTAGCAACGAGCAGTACTTC
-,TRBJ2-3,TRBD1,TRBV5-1,CASSIGTGRIRSTDTQYF,TGCGCCAGCAGCATAGGGACAGGGAGAATTAGAAGCACAGATACGCAGTATTTT
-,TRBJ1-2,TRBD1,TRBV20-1,CSAREQGGANYGYTF,TGCAGTGCTAGAGAGCAGGGGGGAGCTAACTATGGCTACACCTTC
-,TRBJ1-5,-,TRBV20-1,CTWGGLWGQPQHF,TGCACTTGGGGGGGACTGTGGGGTCAGCCCCAGCATTTT
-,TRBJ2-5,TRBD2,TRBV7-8,CASLGLAEGETQYF,TGTGCCAGTCTGGGACTAGCGGAAGGGGAGACCCAGTACTTC
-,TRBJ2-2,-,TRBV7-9,CASSFTLASYTGELFF,TGTGCCAGCAGCTTCACACTAGCTTCTTACACCGGGGAGCTGTTTTTT
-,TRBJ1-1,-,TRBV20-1,CSASRGGSNTEAFF,TGCAGTGCTAGTCGCGGGGGGTCGAACACTGAAGCTTTCTTT
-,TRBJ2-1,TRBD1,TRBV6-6,CATRGNYEQFF,TGTGCCACCAGGGGGAACTATGAGCAGTTCTTC
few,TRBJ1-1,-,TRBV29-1,CSVATVLSNTEAFF,TGCAGCGTAGCGACAGTTCTGTCGAACACTGAAGCTTTCTTT
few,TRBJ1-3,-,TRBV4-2,CASSQDINTIYF,TGTGCCAGCAGCCAAGATATCAACACCATATATTTT
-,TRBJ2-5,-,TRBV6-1,CASSRGTPTQETQYF,TGTGCCAGCAGTCGCGGGACGCCTACACAAGAGACCCAGTACTTC
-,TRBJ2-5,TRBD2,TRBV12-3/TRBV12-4,CASSPGLAGPQETQYF,TGTGCCAGCAGTCCTGGACTAGCGGGACCTCAGGAGACCCAGTACTTC
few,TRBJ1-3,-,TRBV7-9,CASSLWSGDSGNTIYF,TGTGCCAGCAGCTTATGGTCAGGAGACTCTGGAAACACCATATATTTT
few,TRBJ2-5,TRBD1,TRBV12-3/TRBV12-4,CASTQDRRETQYF,TGTGCCAGCACCCAGGACAGGCGGGAGACCCAGTACTTC